This TCR beta chain came from a study of T cell responses to AZD1222 COVID-19 vaccine. General observations from the study: Close to half of spike-specific TCRs reportedly recognize unmutated variant regions. Every sample of the repertoires postdated the peak T cell response.

The ends were cut back, 1 base at V and 4 bases at J, with 11 bases in the middle. The CDR3 covers 15 residues. The germline V gene has CDR1 SGHVS and CDR2 FQNEAQ. Details on this clone: The target antigen is unknown.

Here immunoSEQ multiplex PCR was the method, and the copy in TCRdb shows in-frame clones only, minus some. The sample has about 96,000 clones, 91% seen once. This TCR came from an adult in good health. This sequence joins TRBV7-8 and TRBJ1-3; D is ambiguous. The specimen was peripheral blood, collected on day 0 of MenACWY control vaccination. The CDR3 loop is CASSLVAGAGNTIYF. CDR3 DNA: TGTGCCAGCAGCTTAGTTGCGGGTGCCGGAAACACCATATATTTT.